This TCR beta chain appears in the sequencing data of a study of blood T cells in healthy people across ages. CDR3 size: 15 residues. Primers used in a second PCR of roughly 6 to 11 cycles were a sample-barcoded 5' primer and a J-beta primer mix. With 12 random nucleotides, a template-switch adaptor tagged each individual cDNA molecule. Sequencing recovered at least 3 million CDR3-containing paired-end reads from each sample. TCRdb called the 5' RACE reads again in MiXCR, with one record for every CDR3 protein. The sample has about 1.5 million distinct CDR3 sequences; roughly 43% are singletons. Worth noting for this clonotype: A much larger clone lies a single base off, so this may be a read error.

This clonotype was obtained from a woman between 18 and 29 years old in good health. The sample was blood. V usage is TRBV21-1 and J usage is TRBJ2-7. TRBV21-1 is a pseudogene locus. The CDR3 reads CASSKVVVVTYEQYF. The CDR3 nucleotides are TGTGCCAGCAGCAAAGTCGTAGTAGTCACCTACGAGCAGTACTTC.